The 32 T cell receptor beta chains listed next were all sequenced from one sample in a study of glioma-infiltrating T cells. Amplification of TCR alpha and beta CDR3 regions from RNA used iRepertoire nested multiplex PCR. TCRdb passed the multiplex PCR reads through MiXCR, listing each CDR3 protein once. This table has around 180,000 distinct CDR3 sequences, 43% appearing once. The sequenced material came from glioma tissue, nonneoplastic brain tissue, or PBMCs (not recorded which). These receptors all come from a human donor with low-grade glioma or glioblastoma, undergoing nonglioma brain surgery, or in good health (not recorded which).

Of note for this clonotype: Given a much more abundant clone one base away, this may be a read error. The chain couples TRBV7-2 to TRBJ2-3, with no clear D. Germline V lookup: CDR1 SGHTA, CDR2 FQGNSA. The CDR3 sequence is 15 residues long. Trimming cost V 8 bases and J 0 bases, with 15 bases left between them. The CDR3 bases are TGTGCCAGCGGCCAAAGTGTCGGGAGCACAGATACGCAGTATTTT. As protein: CASGQSVGSTDTQYF.

This clonotype showed up just a few times. The J gene is TRBJ2-5, the V gene TRBV24-1, with D possibly matching TRBD1 (5 bases). With 4 bases removed from V and 4 bases from J, the gap between germline ends came to 12 bases. CDR1 and CDR2 (germline): KGHDR, SFDVKD. The CDR3 length is 14 residues. The CDR3 region has the DNA TGTGCCACCAGTGAGACAGACAGTCCAGAGACCCAGTACTTC. Translation: CATSETDSPETQYF.

This clonotype was seen a handful of times. J is TRBJ2-1 and V is TRBV3-1, with D hard to call. The CDR3 runs 16 residues. V was cut by 0 bases and J by 7 bases, with 16 bases left in between. Germline V gives CDR1 LGHDT, CDR2 YNNKEL (reference sequence). This CDR3 is CASSQEYKGPLNEQFF. CDR3 nucleotides: TGTGCCAGCAGCCAAGAATATAAGGGCCCGCTAAATGAGCAGTTCTTC.

The V and J genes are TRBV20-1 and TRBJ2-1; 7 bases line up with TRBD1. Trimming removed 2 bases from V and 9 bases from J; junction bases left unmatched: 10. Germline lookup yields CDR1 DFQATT and CDR2 SNEGSKA (reference sequence). The CDR3 runs 14 residues. DNA of the CDR3: TGCAGTGCTAGATACAGGGGCCAACACAGTGAGCAGTTCTTC. The encoded protein is CSARYRGQHSEQFF.

This clonotype was found a few times. J is TRBJ2-5 and V is TRBV4-3; D is undetermined. This CDR3 spans 16 amino acids. V was trimmed by 1 base and J by 6 bases, leaving 18 bases between them. Germline CDR1 and CDR2: LGHNA and YSLEER. CDR3 sequence reads: CASSQVGVPASQTQYF. DNA for the CDR3: TGCGCCAGCAGCCAAGTCGGTGTTCCAGCGTCTCAGACCCAGTACTTC.

The chain links TRBV14 to TRBJ2-2, with 15 bases matching TRBD2. The CDR3 has 17 residues. V lost 4 bases and J lost 6; bases outside the gene matches: 6. The germline CDR1 and CDR2 sequences are SGHDN and FVKESK. The CDR3 bases are TGTGCCAGCAGCCTTTGGACTAGCGGGAGGGCCCCCGGGGAGCTGTTTTTT. Translated, it gives CASSLWTSGRAPGELFF.

This clonotype was observed at least ten times. The chain uses TRBV14 and TRBJ1-1, with TRBD1 identical over 9 bases. The V segment lost 0 bases and the J segment 6 bases; nucleotides outside the gene matches: 5. The CDR3 consists of 15 residues. Germline V gene sequence: CDR1 SGHDN, CDR2 FVKESK. DNA for the CDR3: TGTGCCAGCAGCCAAGATGGGACAGGGCGGGCTGAAGCTTTCTTT. Protein: CASSQDGTGRAEAFF.

This clonotype was counted ten times or more. This sequence joins TRBV6-1 and TRBJ2-1; 8 nucleotides align to TRBD2. This CDR3 region has 15 residues. From germline, CDR1 is MNHNS and CDR2 SASEGT. The ends lost 7 bases at V and 2 bases at J; junction bases unmatched: 7. For the CDR3, the DNA is TGTGCCAGCATGCCGGGACTAGGTCCCTACAATGAGCAGTTCTTC. Its translation is CASMPGLGPYNEQFF.

Remarks on this clonotype: A much larger clone differs by one base, so this may be a read error. In nucleotides, the CDR3 is TGCAGTGATACCTACACAGATACGCAGTATTTT. Residues: CSDTYTDTQYF. This rearrangement joins TRBV20-1 to TRBJ2-3; no firm D call. Looked up from germline, CDR1 is DFQATT and CDR2 is SNEGSKA (reference sequence). V dropped 7 bases and J dropped 2 bases, with 7 bases sitting between them. The CDR3 covers 11 residues.

This clonotype was detected many times. The chain links TRBV6-1 to TRBJ2-7, with D perhaps TRBD1 (6 bases). The CDR3 consists of 13 residues. The germline V gene has CDR1 MNHNS and CDR2 SASEGT. The V and J ends lost 5 bases and 5 bases respectively, with 13 bases between them. In DNA form, the CDR3 reads TGTGCCAGCAGTCAAGACAGGATCCACGAGCAGTACTTC. Its translation: CASSQDRIHEQYF.

For this clonotype: One base away lies a much larger clone, so this may be a sequencing read error. This chain joins TRBV12-3 or TRBV12-4 and TRBJ1-3, with 8 bases identical to TRBD1. The CDR3 is 14 amino acids. Unmatched junction bases numbered 8, after V lost 2 bases and J lost 11 bases. The CDR3 loop is CASSLQGAIDAIYF. The CDR3 region has the DNA TGTGCCAGCAGTTTACAGGGGGCGATTGACGCCATATATTTT.

In the case of this clonotype: A clone one base away is much larger, so this may be a read error. The rearrangement joins TRBV27 to TRBJ2-2; D might be TRBD1 (5 bases). Germline lookup yields CDR1 MNHEY and CDR2 SMNVEV (reference sequence). This CDR3 has 16 residues. The CDR3 protein is CASSFRVLANTWELFF. CDR3 in DNA: TGTGCCAGCAGTTTCAGGGTACTGGCGAACACCTGGGAGCTGTTTTTT.

This clonotype was observed many times. This rearrangement joins TRBV20-1 to TRBJ2-1; 7 bases line up with TRBD1. The trim removed 6 bases at V and 0 bases at J, leaving 14 bases unmatched. The CDR3 is 17 residues long. Germline V CDR1 and CDR2: DFQATT, SNEGSKA (reference sequence). CDR3: CSATTPTGIPSYNEQFF. The CDR3 nucleotides are TGCAGTGCGACGACACCGACAGGGATTCCCTCCTACAATGAGCAGTTCTTC.

Only a few counts were recorded for this clonotype. V gene TRBV24-1 combines with J gene TRBJ2-7; weak D call: TRBD1 (5 bases). V lost 4 bases and J lost 6, with 18 bases in between. CDR3 length: 15 residues. Germline lookup yields CDR1 KGHDR and CDR2 SFDVKD. The CDR3 coding sequence is TGTGCCACCAGTGAGGGGCCAGCGCTTTCTGGCGAGCAGTACTTC. Translating it yields CATSEGPALSGEQYF.

The table lists this clonotype with many counts. J is TRBJ2-7 and V is TRBV20-1; D is undetermined. The germline V gene encodes CDR1 DFQATT and CDR2 SNEGSKA (reference sequence). The CDR3 is 13 residues long. Trimming left V 1 base short and J 4 bases short, with 11 bases between. The CDR3 DNA reads as TGCAGTGCTAGAGGCTGGGTAGAATACGAGCAGTACTTC. Its translation: CSARGWVEYEQYF.

V gene TRBV7-9 combines with J gene TRBJ2-3; possible D gene TRBD2, 5 bases. Germline V gene lookup returns CDR1 SEHNR and CDR2 FQNEAQ (reference sequence). The CDR3 contains 15 residues. V gave up 5 bases and J gave up 1 base, with 13 bases separating them. The CDR3 region is CASSAGEWGTDTQYF. The CDR3 region has the DNA TGTGCCAGCAGCGCCGGGGAATGGGGCACAGATACGCAGTATTTT.

Turning to this clonotype: With a much larger clone just one base away, this may be a read error. V and J are TRBV12-3 or TRBV12-4 and TRBJ2-3; D gene unclear. The CDR3 is made up of 14 amino acids. As DNA, the CDR3 is TGTGCCAGCAGTTTAGACCCGAGCACAGATACGCATTATTTT. As protein: CASSLDPSTDTHYF.

Comment on this clonotype: A clone one base away is much larger, so this may be a read error. The chain links TRBV7-9 to TRBJ2-7, with 11 nucleotides matching TRBD2. The V and J ends lost 8 bases and 5 bases, in that order; junction bases with no gene match: 8. The CDR3 covers 14 residues. The germline V gene has CDR1 SEHNR and CDR2 FQNEAQ (reference sequence). CDR3 coding DNA: TGTGCCAGCGGCCATTTAGCGGGAGGGCACGAGCAGTACTTC. Amino acid sequence: CASGHLAGGHEQYF. The full variable domain, with the rest looked up from reference TRBV7-9 and TRBJ2-7, is DTGVSQNPRHKITKRGQNVTFRCDPISEHNRLYWYRQTLGQGPEFLTYFQNEAQLEKSRLLSDRFSAERPKGSFSTLEIQRTEQGDSAMYLCASGHLAGGHEQYFGPGTRLTVT.

For this clonotype: Being one base from a much bigger clone, this may be a read error. The rearrangement links TRBV7-9 to TRBJ1-5; D might be TRBD1 (5 bases). The CDR3 totals 14 residues. CDR1 is SEHNR and CDR2 is FQNEAQ in the germline V gene (reference sequence). DNA of the CDR3: TGTTCCAGCAGCTCCCAAGGGGTCAATCAGCCCCAGCATTTT. Translated, it gives CSSSSQGVNQPQHF.

The V and J genes are TRBV12-3 or TRBV12-4 and TRBJ1-1; 8 bases are shared with TRBD1. Trimming cost V 6 bases and J 5 bases; bases outside gene matches: 8. The CDR3 totals 14 residues. The CDR3 region is CASRMTGAQTEAFF. CDR3 nucleotide sequence: TGTGCCAGCAGGATGACAGGGGCGCAAACTGAAGCTTTCTTT.

Comments on this clonotype: A junction end diverges from the germline sequence, so it may reflect a read error. The genes are TRBV27 and TRBJ2-7, with 9 bases aligning to TRBD2. Germline V gene sequence: CDR1 MNHEY, CDR2 SMNVEV (reference sequence). The CDR3 is 14 residues long. DNA for the CDR3: TGTGCCGGCAGTGAAGGGACTCGCGGGGGGGGGCAGTACTTC. It is translated as CAGSEGTRGGGQYF.

In this sample, this clonotype turned up many times. V and J are TRBV28 and TRBJ1-2; 7 bases fit TRBD1. Germline V lookup: CDR1 MDHEN, CDR2 SYDVKM. Losses at the gene ends were 6 bases for V and 5 bases for J; bases not matched to a gene: 9. The CDR3 loop spans 14 amino acids. The DNA for the CDR3 is TGTGCCAGCAGACCGCAGGGACAGCGATATGGCTACACCTTC. This sequence encodes CASRPQGQRYGYTF.

The V and J genes are TRBV18 and TRBJ2-7, with 9 positions matching TRBD1. J was trimmed by 5 bases and V by 0 bases; bases with no gene match: 2. This CDR3 contains 14 residues. Germline assignment: CDR1 KGHSH and CDR2 LQKENI. The DNA of the CDR3 is TGTGCCAGCTCACCACCGGACAGGGGTCACGAGCAGTACTTC. It yields the protein CASSPPDRGHEQYF.

This clonotype was observed a single time. A much larger clone differs from this one at a single base, so this may be a read error. The chain combines TRBV28 with TRBJ2-1; D remains unclear. CDR1 MDHEN and CDR2 SYDVKM come from the germline V gene. The CDR3 contains 16 residues. The CDR3 is CAGSLKGSVSYNEQFF. DNA of the CDR3: TGTGCCGGCAGTTTAAAGGGCTCCGTTTCCTACAATGAGCAGTTCTTC.

This clonotype has more than one count but fewer than ten. One base away lies a much larger clone, so this may be a sequencing read error. The genes are TRBV6-1 and TRBJ2-2; D perhaps matches TRBD2 (5 bases). The CDR3 consists of 13 residues. CDR1 and CDR2 (germline): MNHNS, SASEGT. Deletions cut 6 bases from V and 7 bases from J, with 12 bases between. CDR3 in amino acids: CASSGRGSGELFF. CDR3 DNA: TGTGCCAGCAGCGGCAGAGGGAGCGGGGAGCTGTTTTTT.

This clonotype has at least ten counts. J is TRBJ1-1 and V is TRBV28, with 12 bases matching TRBD1. V was pared by 4 bases and J by 10 bases, with 10 bases of the junction left unmatched. Germline V lookup: CDR1 MDHEN, CDR2 SYDVKM. This CDR3 spans 15 amino acids. The CDR3 DNA reads as TGTGCCAGCAGTTCACCGGGACAGGGGGCGTATGGAGCTTTCTTT. Translating it yields CASSSPGQGAYGAFF.

Many counts were recorded for this clonotype. The CDR3 DNA sequence: TGTGCCAGCAGTGAATCAAGGGGAGGGACAGGGTTTGGAAACACCATATATTTT. This sequence encodes CASSESRGGTGFGNTIYF. This sequence joins TRBV25-1 and TRBJ1-3; 9 bases match TRBD1. CDR3 length equals 18 residues. With 1 base clipped from V and 3 bases from J, the junction kept 10 bases outside the gene matches. CDR1 and CDR2 from the germline V gene are MGHDK and SYGVNS. Drawing the rest from reference TRBV25-1 and TRBJ1-3, the complete variable domain is EADIYQTPRYLVIGTGKKITLECSQTMGHDKMYWYQQDPGMELHLIHYSYGVNSTEKGDLSSESTVSRIRTEHFPLTLESARPSHTSQYLCASSESRGGTGFGNTIYFGEGSWLTVV.

This clonotype has a count of ten or more. This chain uses TRBV27 with TRBJ2-7; a possible D gene is TRBD2 (5 bases). CDR1 is MNHEY and CDR2 is SMNVEV in the germline V gene (reference sequence). The V and J ends lost 2 bases and 9 bases respectively, with 20 bases between them. This CDR3 has 15 residues. The CDR3 protein is CASSLEGSPFRPQYF. As DNA, the CDR3 is TGTGCCAGCAGTTTAGAGGGAAGCCCTTTTCGCCCGCAGTACTTC.

This sequence joins TRBV3-1 and TRBJ2-1, with 12 positions matching TRBD2. The length of the CDR3 is 16 residues. Trimming at V came to 4 bases and at J to 8 bases, leaving 9 bases not matched to a gene. Germline V gene data show CDR1 as LGHDT and CDR2 as YNNKEL (reference sequence). CDR3 region: CASSRGLAGWIYEQFF. CDR3 sequence (DNA): TGTGCCAGCAGCCGCGGACTAGCGGGATGGATTTATGAGCAGTTCTTC.

The rearrangement links TRBV20-1 to TRBJ1-2; 9 bases are a match to TRBD1. V trimming: 4 bases; J trimming: 5 bases; junction bases outside the gene matches: 2. CDR1 DFQATT and CDR2 SNEGSKA come from the germline V gene (reference sequence). The CDR3 is 12 amino acids. The CDR3 nucleotides are TGCAGTGCTACGGGACAGGGTTATGGCTACACCTTC. Amino acid sequence: CSATGQGYGYTF.

A remark on this clonotype: Given a much more abundant clone one base away, this may be a read error. This CDR3 is CASSPNTKTEAFF. The CDR3 bases are TGTGCCAGCTCACCTAACACGAAAACTGAAGCTTTCTTT. V is TRBV18 and J is TRBJ1-1; D ambiguous. V lost 3 bases to trimming and J lost 5 bases, with 10 bases between them. Germline-derived CDR1 and CDR2 are KGHSH and LQKENI. The CDR3 covers 13 residues.

For this clonotype: Since a much larger clone is just one base distant, this may be a read error. The chain joins TRBV20-1 to TRBJ1-5; D gene uncertain. Germline CDR1 reads DFQATT; CDR2 reads SNEGSKA (reference sequence). CDR3 length: 15 residues. The CDR3 DNA reads as TGCATTGCTAGATTGGCCGCGAATAGCAATCAGCCCCAGCATTTT. It specifies CIARLAANSNQPQHF.